Listed below are T cell receptor beta chains from one sample, sequenced in a study of T cells in Graves' hyperthyroidism and ophthalmopathy. Each CDR3 protein is one row after TCRdb ran MiXCR on the multiplex PCR reads. The sample includes 500,000 to 600,000 distinct CDR3 sequences, approximately 16% of them seen just once. Sequenced: blood. These receptors came from a woman aged 18-29 years with Graves' hyperthyroidism. The CDR3 runs from the conserved cysteine through the conserved F or W. Each record gives: D gene, V gene, clone size, J gene, CDR3 DNA, CDR3 protein. The D gene is left open where the match is weak. The size entry is marked missing in some rows and otherwise reads once, few, many or a size class.

D: TRBD1
V: TRBV6-1
size: many
J: TRBJ1-1
DNA: TGTGCCAGCAGTGCCACGGACAGGGGGTTGAGCACTGAAGCTTTCTTT
CDR3: CASSATDRGLSTEAFF

D: -
V: TRBV6-5
size: -
J: TRBJ2-2
DNA: TGTGCCAGCAGTTATCGGGGGGCGAGCACCGGGGAGCTGTTTTTT
CDR3: CASSYRGASTGELFF

D: -
V: TRBV3-1
size: few
J: TRBJ1-2
DNA: TGTGCCAGCACGGCGGGGGGAGTCTATGGCTGCACCTTC
CDR3: CASTAGGVYGCTF

D: TRBD2
V: TRBV5-1
size: -
J: TRBJ2-1
DNA: TGCGCCAGCAGCTTGCCTAGCGGGAGCTATGAGCAGTTCTTC
CDR3: CASSLPSGSYEQFF

D: -
V: TRBV27
size: few
J: TRBJ1-5
DNA: TGTGCCAGCACCCCCGGACAGAGCAATCAGCCCCAGCATTTT
CDR3: CASTPGQSNQPQHF

D: -
V: TRBV18
size: -
J: TRBJ2-1
DNA: TGTGCCAGCTCACCTTGGGGAGTCGAGACTGGGGACGGGGATGAGCAGTTCTTC
CDR3: CASSPWGVETGDGDEQFF

D: TRBD1
V: TRBV20-1
size: -
J: TRBJ2-7
DNA: TGCAGTGCTATGGGGACGGGGACAGGGTGGTCCTCCTACGAGCAGTACTTC
CDR3: CSAMGTGTGWSSYEQYF

D: -
V: TRBV29-1
size: few
J: TRBJ2-7
DNA: TGCAGCGTTGCAGTCGGGACCCGCGAGCAGTACTTC
CDR3: CSVAVGTREQYF

D: TRBD2
V: TRBV12-3/TRBV12-4
size: few
J: TRBJ2-1
DNA: TGTGCCAGCAGTTTATCGAGCGGGAGGGCCAATGAGCAGTTCTTC
CDR3: CASSLSSGRANEQFF

D: -
V: TRBV14
size: few
J: TRBJ2-2
DNA: TGTGCCAGCAGCCAAGACGGCCCCGGGGAGCTGTTTTTT
CDR3: CASSQDGPGELFF

D: -
V: TRBV5-1
size: many
J: TRBJ1-2
DNA: TGCGCCAGCAGCCCACGCAGTGGGGGCTCTGGCTACACCTTC
CDR3: CASSPRSGGSGYTF

D: TRBD2
V: TRBV7-2
size: many
J: TRBJ2-7
DNA: TGTGCCAGCAGCCCCTACGGGGGGGAGGAGCAGTACTTC
CDR3: CASSPYGGEEQYF